The clone carrying this TCR beta chain has ten or more counts. Its antigen is unidentified. RNA transcripts gave rise to amplified TCR beta CDR3 regions. Researchers ran a first-round RT-PCR on the TCR CDR3 using the HTBI primer set. TCRdb re-called the multiplex PCR reads through MiXCR, storing one row per CDR3 protein. The table has around 420,000 distinct CDR3 sequences, about an eighth seen once. These data come from a study of T cells in Graves' hyperthyroidism and ophthalmopathy. Findings and caveats of the study: The model identified upcoming ophthalmopathy a median approximately 6.5 months ahead of onset.

For the diagnoses, clinical symptoms, serum thyroxine and TRAb, thyroid ultrasound and orbital computed tomography were used. Isolation of PBMCs was performed on around 9.8 ml fresh peripheral blood. The CDR3 covers 14 residues. J was trimmed by 2 bases and V by 8 bases; bases with no gene match: 6. CDR1 is KGHSH and CDR2 is LQKENI in the germline V gene. The clonotype originates from a woman between 18 and 29 years old with Graves' hyperthyroidism. This chain joins TRBV18 and TRBJ1-5; 7 nucleotides agree with TRBD1. Input material: blood. The CDR3 spells CASSDTGGNQPQHF. The CDR3 nucleotides are TGTGCCAGCAGTGACACAGGGGGCAATCAGCCCCAGCATTTT.